Below, 30 T cell receptor beta chains from the same sample are listed, as sequenced in a study of blood T cell repertoires in COVID-19. The protocol was immunoSEQ multiplex PCR, while the TCRdb copy is restricted to in-frame clones and leaves out a portion. Altogether around 250,000 clones are present, over 80% being singletons, with the ten largest covering about 5%. The specimen was peripheral blood. All receptors come from a man in his sixties who had recovered from COVID-19.

V gene TRBV19 combines with J gene TRBJ1-3; 7 bases agree with TRBD1. Germline CDR1 reads LNHDA; CDR2 reads SQIVND (reference sequence). The V segment lost 7 bases and the J segment 5 bases; nucleotides outside the gene matches: 11. The CDR3 is 15 amino acids. CDR3 in DNA: TGTGCCAGTACCGCCGACCGGGACAGCCGAAACACCATATATTTT. This encodes CASTADRDSRNTIYF.

V gene TRBV11-2 combines with J gene TRBJ2-2; 9 bases align to TRBD1. The CDR3 has 15 residues. J was trimmed by 7 bases and V by 5 bases; bases with no gene match: 8. Looked up from germline, CDR1 is SGHAT and CDR2 is FQNNGV. The CDR3 loop is CASSPRTGVVGELFF. CDR3 coding DNA: TGTGCCAGCAGCCCCCGGACAGGGGTTGTCGGGGAGCTGTTTTTT.

This chain uses TRBV6-5 with TRBJ2-5; 11 positions match TRBD2. From germline, CDR1 is MNHEY and CDR2 SVGAGI. The ends lost 0 bases at V and 2 bases at J; junction bases unmatched: 2. The CDR3 contains 16 residues. The CDR3 bases are TGTGCCAGCAGTTACTCGGGACTAGCGGTACAAGAGACCCAGTACTTC. Its protein product is CASSYSGLAVQETQYF.

This rearrangement joins TRBV5-1 to TRBJ2-7; 13 bases match TRBD2. The CDR3 totals 15 residues. Germline V CDR1 and CDR2: SGHRS, YFSETQ. The ends lost 4 bases at V and 3 bases at J; junction bases unmatched: 4. The CDR3 loop is CASSPGTSGVYEQYF. The DNA of the CDR3 is TGCGCCAGCAGCCCCGGGACTAGCGGGGTCTACGAGCAGTACTTC. Looking up the rest from reference TRBV5-1 and TRBJ2-7 gives the full variable domain: KAGVTQTPRYLIKTRGQQVTLSCSPISGHRSVSWYQQTPGQGLQFLFEYFSETQRNKGNFPGRFSGRQFSNSRSEMNVSTLELGDSALYLCASSPGTSGVYEQYFGPGTRLTVT.

V gene TRBV4-1 combines with J gene TRBJ2-5; TRBD1 matches 7 bases. With 5 bases clipped from V and 0 bases from J, the junction kept 6 bases outside the gene matches. Germline assignment: CDR1 MGHRA and CDR2 YSYEKL. This CDR3 has 15 amino acids. DNA for the CDR3: TGCGCCAGCAGCTTTGAGGGGGCGAACCAAGAGACCCAGTACTTC. This encodes CASSFEGANQETQYF.

V and J are TRBV10-2 and TRBJ1-1, with 9 bases identical to TRBD1. Germline CDR1 reads WSHSY; CDR2 reads SAAADI. Unmatched junction bases numbered 12, after V lost 5 bases and J lost 5 bases. There are 16 residues in the CDR3. The CDR3 DNA is TGCGCCAGCAGTACAGGGGGCTCTGAGGGAAGGACTGAAGCTTTCTTT. Protein: CASSTGGSEGRTEAFF.

J is TRBJ1-2 and V is TRBV3-1 (or the pseudogene TRBV3-2); D gene unclear. The CDR3 extends over 12 amino acids. The V end lost 1 base, the J end lost 3 bases, and 3 bases lay between the germline ends. Per germline, CDR1 LGHDT and CDR2 YNNKEL (reference sequence). In DNA, the CDR3 is TGTGCCAGCAGCCAAGTATACTATGGCTACACCTTC. Protein: CASSQVYYGYTF.

The V and J genes are TRBV14 and TRBJ1-6; D unresolved. Germline V lookup: CDR1 SGHDN, CDR2 FVKESK. This CDR3 is 14 amino acids long. The V gene lost 4 bases and the J gene lost 9 bases, with 13 bases spanning the gap. CDR3 sequence reads: CASSLSVGSSPLHF. CDR3 coding DNA: TGTGCCAGCAGCCTCTCCGTGGGGAGTTCACCCCTCCACTTT.

A note on this clone: The junction departs from germline at one end; a sequencing error may be responsible. The same CDR3 is also encoded by other DNA sequences in this sample. This chain links TRBV5-4 with TRBJ1-2; no firm D call. This CDR3 comprises 16 residues. The germline V gene encodes CDR1 SGHNT and CDR2 YYREEE (reference sequence). The CDR3, as DNA: TGTGCCAGCAGCTTGGGGACCCCGGCGGGTCTAGGCGGCTACACTTTC. Translating gives CASSLGTPAGLGGYTF. The full variable domain, in which reference TRBV5-4 and TRBJ1-2 provide the parts outside the CDR3, is ETGVTQSPTHLIKTRGQQVTLRCSSQSGHNTVSWYQQALGQGPQFIFQYYREEENGRGNFPPRFSGLQFPNYSSELNVNALELDDSALYLCASSLGTPAGLGGYTFGSGTRLTVV.

The J gene is TRBJ2-1, the V gene TRBV7-2; tentative D call: TRBD2 (6 bases). The CDR3 runs 15 residues. Trimming shortened V by 0 bases and J by 7 bases, and 13 bases separated the two germline ends. Germline loops: CDR1 SGHTA, CDR2 FQGNSA. CDR3 loop: CASSLAVGAGNEQFF. CDR3 DNA: TGTGCCAGCAGCTTAGCGGTGGGAGCGGGTAATGAGCAGTTCTTC. The full variable domain, rest sourced from reference TRBV7-2 and TRBJ2-1, is GAGVSQSPSNKVTEKGKDVELRCDPISGHTALYWYRQSLGQGLEFLIYFQGNSAPDKSGLPSDRFSAERTGGSVSTLTIQRTQQEDSAVYLCASSLAVGAGNEQFFGPGTRLTVL.

The chain uses TRBV7-3 and TRBJ1-2; TRBD1 might be the D (5 bases). The CDR3 is 15 amino acids. CDR1 is SGHTA and CDR2 is FQGTGA in the germline V gene. With 2 bases removed from V and 2 bases from J, the gap between germline ends came to 12 bases. The CDR3 sequence is CASSLEGAGNYGYTF. CDR3 bases: TGTGCCAGCAGCTTAGAAGGGGCAGGGAACTATGGCTACACCTTC.

This clone was observed a handful of times. The chain couples TRBV7-2 to TRBJ2-1, with a possible D match to TRBD2 (6 bases). The CDR3 has 14 residues. V shed 7 bases and J shed 6 bases, with 16 bases lying between them. Germline V gives CDR1 SGHTA, CDR2 FQGNSA. CDR3 DNA sequence: TGTGCCAGCACCGACTACGGGAGACGCAATGAGCAGTTCTTC. This codes for CASTDYGRRNEQFF.

The chain combines TRBV19 with TRBJ1-4; maybe TRBD1 (6 bases). The CDR3 is 14 amino acids. Germline values: CDR1 LNHDA, CDR2 SQIVND (reference sequence). The V end lost 4 bases, the J end lost 0 bases, and 6 bases lay between the germline ends. The CDR3 sequence: CASSRQATNEKLFF. For the CDR3, the DNA is TGTGCCAGTAGTAGACAGGCAACTAATGAAAAACTGTTTTTT.

DNA for the CDR3: TGTGCCAGCAGTGTCGGTGAGCGGGCTAGGGGAGAGACCCAGTACTTC. Protein sequence: CASSVGERARGETQYF. The chain recombines TRBV2 with TRBJ2-5, with D tentatively TRBD2 (6 bases). This CDR3 has 16 residues. The germline V gene has CDR1 SNHLY and CDR2 FYNNEI. V lost 4 bases and J 4 bases, leaving 19 bases between the germline ends.

V gene TRBV6-1 combines with J gene TRBJ2-7; tentative D call: TRBD1 (5 bases). V was trimmed by 0 bases and J by 4 bases, leaving 10 bases between them. The germline gives CDR1 MNHNS, CDR2 SASEGT. The CDR3 covers 14 residues. The CDR3 DNA sequence: TGTGCCAGCAGTGAAGCAGGGGTAGAGTACGAGCAGTACTTC. This sequence encodes CASSEAGVEYEQYF.

This rearrangement joins TRBV19 to TRBJ1-2, with D unresolved. The CDR3 has 15 residues. Trimming left V 5 bases short and J 3 bases short, with 16 bases between. Germline CDR1 and CDR2: LNHDA and SQIVND (reference sequence). CDR3 in DNA: TGTGCCAGTAGTGGCCGAGGCTCAACCCACTATGGCTACACCTTC. It yields the protein CASSGRGSTHYGYTF.

J is TRBJ2-3 and V is TRBV5-6; no clear D. Germline lookup yields CDR1 SGHDT and CDR2 YYEEEE. The CDR3 has 13 amino acids. V was cut by 1 base and J by 5 bases, with 8 bases left in between. For the CDR3, the DNA is TGTGCCAGCAGCTTGCCCCCGGTAGATACGCAGTATTTT. It encodes CASSLPPVDTQYF.

For the CDR3, the DNA is TGCAGCGTCGCGACTAGCGGAACCTCCTACGAGCAGTACTTC. This translates into CSVATSGTSYEQYF. This chain joins TRBV29-1 and TRBJ2-7, with 9 nucleotides matching TRBD2. With V trimmed by 6 bases and J by 0 bases, 6 bases remained unmatched. The CDR3 runs 14 residues. Germline V gene lookup returns CDR1 SQVTM and CDR2 ANQGSEA.

This chain uses TRBV27 with TRBJ2-1; D is undetermined. This CDR3 region has 14 residues. The germline CDR1 and CDR2 sequences are MNHEY and SMNVEV (reference sequence). Trimming took off 0 bases at V and 7 bases at J, with 10 bases between the two ends. The CDR3 DNA reads as TGTGCCAGCAGTTTATCGAGGTCGAGTAATGAGCAGTTCTTC. This gives the protein CASSLSRSSNEQFF.

This clone was counted once. This chain joins TRBV6-1 and TRBJ1-4; D unclear. The V and J ends lost 6 bases and 0 bases respectively, with 8 bases between them. CDR1 is MNHNS, CDR2 SASEGT, per germline. This CDR3 contains 14 residues. The CDR3 region is CASRDFATNEKLFF. CDR3 coding DNA: TGTGCCAGCAGGGACTTTGCAACTAATGAAAAACTGTTTTTT.

The chain is built from TRBV5-4 and TRBJ2-5, with TRBD2 identical over 14 bases. This CDR3 region has 16 residues. CDR1 and CDR2 from the germline V gene are SGHNT and YYREEE (reference sequence). The V gene end was trimmed by 3 bases and the J gene end by 4 bases; junction bases not matched to a gene: 5. The CDR3 bases are TGTGCCAGCAGCTCGGGACTAGCGGGAGTCGGAGAGACCCAGTACTTC. This encodes CASSSGLAGVGETQYF.

The CDR3 protein is CARVGDRGSDTQYF. CDR3 DNA: TGTGCCAGGGTGGGGGACAGGGGTTCAGATACGCAGTATTTT. This rearrangement joins TRBV30 to TRBJ2-3, with 10 bases aligning to TRBD1. The junction had 9 bases not matched to a gene; V was cut back by 8 bases and J by 4 bases. The V gene's germline CDR1 is GTSNPN and CDR2 SVGIG (reference sequence). The CDR3 is made up of 14 amino acids.

V is TRBV7-6 and J is TRBJ1-3; D perhaps matches TRBD1 (6 bases). This CDR3 comprises 16 residues. Between the trimmed V and J ends, which lost 3 bases and 0 bases, there was a span of 12 bases. Per germline, CDR1 SGHVS and CDR2 FNYEAQ. CDR3 residues: CASSLGTGPSGNTIYF. The CDR3 bases are TGTGCCAGCAGCTTGGGCACAGGGCCCTCTGGAAACACCATATATTTT.

This clone was seen more than once but under ten times. The chain carries TRBV5-4 and TRBJ2-2; 10 bases match TRBD2. The CDR3 runs to 16 residues. Germline V gene sequence: CDR1 SGHNT, CDR2 YYREEE (reference sequence). J was trimmed by 1 base and V by 4 bases; bases with no gene match: 4. The DNA of the CDR3 is TGTGCCAGCAGCCCGGGACTAGCGCAGAACACCGGGGAGCTGTTTTTT. It yields the protein CASSPGLAQNTGELFF.

V is TRBV7-8 and J is TRBJ1-6; D unresolved. CDR1 SGHVS and CDR2 FQNEAQ come from the germline V gene. Trimming removed 5 bases at V and 9 bases at J, with 20 bases between. The CDR3 sequence is 16 residues long. DNA of the CDR3: TGTGCCAGCAGCGCGAGAGACCGGGGTGCGGGTTCACCCCTCCACTTT. Translating gives CASSARDRGAGSPLHF.

The V call is TRBV7-9, the J call TRBJ1-2, with 7 bases matching TRBD1. This CDR3 comprises 13 residues. Germline V CDR1 and CDR2: SEHNR, FQNEAQ (reference sequence). The V gene end was trimmed by 3 bases and the J gene end by 4 bases; junction bases not matched to a gene: 2. CDR3 loop: CASSLRQGYGYTF. The CDR3 nucleotides are TGTGCCAGCAGCTTGCGACAGGGCTATGGCTACACCTTC.

The V gene is TRBV6-2 or TRBV6-3, the J gene TRBJ1-2; 9 nucleotides match TRBD1. The V segment lost 5 bases and the J segment 7 bases; nucleotides outside the gene matches: 8. From germline, CDR1 is MNHEY and CDR2 SVGEGT. CDR3 size: 14 residues. The CDR3 bases are TGTGCCAGCAGTCACGGACAGGGGTTATCTGGCTACACCTTC. Its protein is CASSHGQGLSGYTF.

The chain employs TRBV5-1 and TRBJ2-5, with a weak D call TRBD1 (5 bases). The CDR3 covers 13 residues. CDR1 is SGHRS, CDR2 YFSETQ, per germline. Deletions cut 2 bases from V and 1 base from J, with 6 bases between. The CDR3 protein is CASSLQVQETQYF. The CDR3 nucleotides are TGCGCCAGCAGCTTACAGGTCCAAGAGACCCAGTACTTC. Using reference TRBV5-1 and TRBJ2-5 for the parts outside the CDR3, the full variable domain is KAGVTQTPRYLIKTRGQQVTLSCSPISGHRSVSWYQQTPGQGLQFLFEYFSETQRNKGNFPGRFSGRQFSNSRSEMNVSTLELGDSALYLCASSLQVQETQYFGPGTRLLVL.

V usage is TRBV10-3 and J usage is TRBJ1-5; D gene unclear. V gave up 2 bases and J gave up 2 bases, with 10 bases separating them. CDR1 is ENHRY and CDR2 is SYGVKD in the germline V gene. The CDR3 is made up of 15 amino acids. DNA for the CDR3: TGTGCCATCAGTGAGGCCGGCCGGGGCAATCAGCCCCAGCATTTT. It translates to CAISEAGRGNQPQHF.

V gene TRBV5-1 combines with J gene TRBJ2-7; 10 bases align to TRBD1. The CDR3 length is 18 residues. Germline values: CDR1 SGHRS, CDR2 YFSETQ. V was pared by 0 bases and J by 3 bases, with 12 bases of the junction left unmatched. CDR3 residues: CASSLVGESGTGVYEQYF. The CDR3 nucleotides are TGCGCCAGCAGCTTGGTAGGAGAGTCGGGGACAGGGGTCTACGAGCAGTACTTC.